This TCR beta chain was captured in a study of vaccination effects on CD4 cells after COVID-19. Germline V CDR1 and CDR2: LNHDA, SQIVND (reference sequence). Trimming pared 3 bases from V and 3 bases from J, leaving 10 bases between. CDR3 length: 14 residues. Points on this clone: What it recognizes is unknown.

Sequencing used immunoSEQ multiplex PCR; TCRdb keeps in-frame clones, though not all of them. Found here are some 31,000 clones, less than 80% of them singletons; the top ten hold around 26%. Sequencing was preceded by expansion of antigen-specific CD4+ T cells with viral peptide pools in the ViraFEST assay. Once cultured for roughly nine days, the cells underwent separation to obtain CD4+ T cells. Nucleocapsid antibody tests were negative, and the vaccine recipients had no prior SARS-CoV-2 infection. The sequencing used CD4+ T cells from PBMCs cultured with HCoV-OC43 spike peptides, collected before COVID-19 vaccination. The subset is: HCoV-OC43 spike overlapping peptide pool stimulation. The TCR sequence derives from a human donor who received a COVID-19 vaccine. The chain employs TRBV19 and TRBJ2-3; D is possibly TRBD1 (5 bases). The CDR3 DNA follows: TGTGCCAGTAGTATTGCCCCAGGGACAGATACGCAGTATTTT. Translated: CASSIAPGTDTQYF.